The 2 T cell receptor beta chains given below trace back to one sample, sequenced in a study of radiation and T cells in renal cell carcinoma. Noted time point: baseline pretreatment blood. Noted treatment: 15 Gy SBRT to primary tumor, nephrectomy 4 weeks later. Sequencing was performed with immunoSEQ multiplex PCR; in TCRdb, only in-frame clones are kept and a portion is missing. The table shows approximately 90,000 clones, with about 86% occurring only once. This material consisted of blood, taken from a patient whose treatment included radiotherapy and nephrectomy. The source is a man aged 45-65 years with renal cell carcinoma.

The chain couples TRBV5-1 to TRBJ2-2; D is possibly TRBD1 or TRBD2 (6 bases each). The CDR3 is 13 residues long. Trimming took 5 bases from V and 5 from J, leaving 10 bases between them. Germline V gives CDR1 SGHRS, CDR2 YFSETQ. CDR3 DNA: TGCGCCAGCAGGGACAGCGGGACCGGGGAGCTGTTTTTT. It encodes CASRDSGTGELFF. Drawing the rest from reference TRBV5-1 and TRBJ2-2, the complete variable domain is KAGVTQTPRYLIKTRGQQVTLSCSPISGHRSVSWYQQTPGQGLQFLFEYFSETQRNKGNFPGRFSGRQFSNSRSEMNVSTLELGDSALYLCASRDSGTGELFFGEGSRLTVL.

The V gene is TRBV6-5, the J gene TRBJ2-4; tentative D call: TRBD1 (5 bases). The germline gives CDR1 MNHEY, CDR2 SVGAGI. V lost 3 bases, J lost 3 bases, and 15 bases lay in between. The CDR3 has 16 amino acids. The CDR3 DNA sequence: TGTGCCAGCAGTTATTCTTGGGCCCAGGGCAAAAACATTCAGTACTTC. This sequence encodes CASSYSWAQGKNIQYF.